These T cell receptor beta chains were read from a single sample in a study of control samples from healthy donors and cancer patients. Clones were read by immunoSEQ multiplex PCR, and TCRdb kept only the in-frame ones, dropping some. The sample includes 60,000 to 95,000 clones, 84% of them seen just once. Sequenced input: blood. The origin of the receptors is a man aged 50-60 years in good health. Both conserved end residues are part of each CDR3. The D gene is left open where the match is weak. Rows may omit the clone size; those that give it use once, few, many or a size class.

v_call,j_call,d_call,clone_size,cdr3_aa,cdr3_nt
TRBV4-3,TRBJ1-1,-,-,CASSQWQVTEAFF,TGCGCCAGCAGCCAATGGCAGGTCACTGAAGCTTTCTTT
TRBV18,TRBJ1-1,-,-,CASSPGAGGTEAFF,TGTGCCAGCTCACCAGGGGCCGGCGGCACTGAAGCTTTCTTT
TRBV7-3,TRBJ2-5,TRBD2,-,CASSLTSGGAETQYF,TGTGCCAGCAGCTTAACTAGCGGGGGGGCAGAGACCCAGTACTTC
TRBV5-1,TRBJ2-1,TRBD2,-,CASSPEPTSDHNEQFF,TGCGCCAGCAGCCCGGAACCGACTAGCGACCACAATGAGCAGTTCTTC
TRBV6-5,TRBJ2-5,TRBD2,-,CASSLTSGSLAGTQYF,TGTGCCAGCAGTTTGACTAGCGGGAGTTTAGCGGGGACCCAGTACTTC
TRBV28,TRBJ2-2,-,-,CASTTMEVMEVTNTGELFF,TGTGCCAGCACCACTATGGAGGTAATGGAGGTGACGAACACCGGGGAGCTGTTTTTT
TRBV9,TRBJ1-1,-,-,CASSGRPNTEAFF,TGTGCCAGCAGCGGACGGCCGAACACTGAAGCTTTCTTT
TRBV11-3,TRBJ2-1,TRBD2,-,CASSPRFAGGNEQFF,TGTGCCAGCAGCCCGCGATTTGCGGGGGGCAATGAGCAGTTCTTC
TRBV20-1,TRBJ2-7,-,-,CSARAGFEQYF,TGCAGTGCTAGAGCCGGGTTCGAGCAGTACTTC
TRBV28,TRBJ1-2,TRBD1,once,CASSFSGQGASGYTF,TGTGCCAGCAGTTTCTCGGGACAGGGGGCATCTGGCTACACCTTC
TRBV18,TRBJ2-2,-,once,CASWTGGSLTGELFF,TGTGCCAGCTGGACCGGTGGGAGTTTAACCGGGGAGCTGTTTTTT
TRBV7-2,TRBJ2-5,TRBD2,-,CASSSGLAGGQETQYF,TGTGCCAGCAGCTCCGGACTAGCGGGAGGGCAAGAGACCCAGTACTTC
TRBV25-1,TRBJ2-3,-,-,CASSEFSLTDTQYF,TGTGCCAGCAGTGAATTTAGTCTGACAGATACGCAGTATTTT
TRBV2,TRBJ1-5,-,-,CASKQEGNQPQHF,TGTGCCAGCAAACAGGAAGGCAATCAGCCCCAGCATTTT
TRBV28,TRBJ1-6,-,-,CATNDRNSPLHF,TGTGCCACCAATGATCGGAATTCACCCCTCCACTTT
TRBV4-3,TRBJ2-3,TRBD2,few,CASSQLLAGRADTQYF,TGCGCCAGCAGCCAATTACTAGCGGGACGGGCAGATACGCAGTATTTT
TRBV4-1,TRBJ2-5,TRBD2,-,CASSQERTSGSSGETQYF,TGCGCCAGCAGCCAAGAAAGGACTAGCGGGAGCAGTGGGGAGACCCAGTACTTC
TRBV12-3/TRBV12-4,TRBJ1-2,TRBD1,-,CASTGQGRFGYTF,TGTGCCAGCACCGGACAGGGGCGATTTGGCTACACCTTC
TRBV9,TRBJ2-1,TRBD2,few,CASSAHPELAGSREQFF,TGTGCCAGCAGCGCCCATCCGGAGTTAGCGGGGTCCCGTGAGCAGTTCTTC
TRBV9,TRBJ1-1,-,once,CASSVDTYTEAFF,TGTGCCAGCAGCGTGGACACCTACACTGAAGCTTTCTTT
TRBV14,TRBJ2-1,-,-,CASSHLDGHSSYNEQFF,TGTGCCAGCAGCCACCTGGACGGACATAGCTCCTACAATGAGCAGTTCTTC
TRBV19,TRBJ1-5,-,-,CASSSSGGPQHF,TGTGCCAGTAGTTCATCAGGAGGTCCCCAGCATTTT
TRBV7-2,TRBJ1-3,-,-,CASSLETRISGNTIYF,TGTGCCAGCAGCTTAGAAACTCGTATCTCTGGAAACACCATATATTTT
TRBV5-4,TRBJ1-2,-,-,CASSLFTAAGGYTF,TGTGCCAGCAGCTTGTTTACGGCGGCGGGGGGCTACACCTTC
TRBV5-6,TRBJ2-3,TRBD1,-,CASSLGQGAVGTDTQYF,TGTGCCAGCAGCTTAGGACAGGGGGCGGTAGGCACAGATACGCAGTATTTT
TRBV18,TRBJ2-3,-,-,CASSATDGYTDTQYF,TGTGCCAGCTCAGCCACCGACGGATACACAGATACGCAGTATTTT
TRBV19,TRBJ2-5,TRBD1,-,CASRERQGARETQYF,TGTGCCAGTAGGGAGAGACAGGGGGCTCGCGAGACCCAGTACTTC
TRBV19,TRBJ2-7,-,-,CASSIRPHYEQYF,TGTGCCAGTAGTATTAGACCCCACTACGAGCAGTACTTC
TRBV12-5,TRBJ1-5,-,few,CASGSLGEAQPQHF,TGTGCTAGTGGCTCCCTTGGGGAGGCTCAGCCCCAGCATTTT
TRBV24-1,TRBJ2-1,TRBD2,few,CATSDLQREGNEQFF,TGTGCCACCAGTGATTTGCAGCGGGAGGGCAATGAGCAGTTCTTC
TRBV9,TRBJ2-7,-,-,CASSRLSGYGYEQYF,TGTGCCAGCAGCAGACTGTCGGGATATGGATACGAGCAGTACTTC
TRBV2,TRBJ2-5,TRBD1,-,CASSARDRQETQYF,TGTGCCAGCAGTGCTCGGGACAGACAAGAGACCCAGTACTTC
TRBV11-1,TRBJ2-1,TRBD2,-,CASSFSGSSDEQFF,TGTGCCAGCAGCTTTAGCGGGAGTAGTGATGAGCAGTTCTTC
TRBV4-1,TRBJ1-2,TRBD1,-,CASSQVGTGRGGYTF,TGCGCCAGCAGCCAAGTGGGGACAGGGAGAGGGGGCTACACCTTC
TRBV18,TRBJ1-1,-,-,CASSPRTPAWDTEAFF,TGTGCCAGCTCACCCCGAACTCCGGCCTGGGACACTGAAGCTTTCTTT
TRBV19,TRBJ1-5,TRBD1,-,CASSLTGTGQPQHF,TGTGCCAGTAGCTTGACAGGGACTGGGCAGCCCCAGCATTTT
TRBV3-1/TRBV3-2,TRBJ1-5,-,-,CASSQGGSISNQPQHF,TGTGCCAGCAGCCAAGGGGGTTCCATAAGCAATCAGCCCCAGCATTTT
TRBV7-2,TRBJ2-2,-,-,CASSLQGAGDTGELFF,TGTGCCAGCAGCCTCCAAGGGGCAGGCGACACCGGGGAGCTGTTTTTT
TRBV19,TRBJ2-7,-,few,CASSWRLSSYEQYF,TGTGCCAGTAGTTGGCGTTTGAGCTCCTACGAGCAGTACTTC
TRBV7-2,TRBJ2-5,TRBD2,-,CASSRTSGRQETQYF,TGTGCCAGCAGCCGTACTAGCGGGAGGCAGGAGACCCAGTACTTC
TRBV6-5,TRBJ2-5,TRBD1,once,CASRVRDRASGTQYF,TGTGCCAGCAGAGTCCGGGACAGGGCTTCCGGTACCCAGTACTTC
TRBV4-2,TRBJ2-7,-,few,CASSQDSSEISYEQYF,TGTGCCAGCAGCCAAGATTCTAGCGAGATCTCCTACGAGCAGTACTTC
TRBV5-1,TRBJ1-1,-,-,CASSLLQTNTEAFF,TGCGCCAGCAGCTTGTTGCAGACGAACACTGAAGCTTTCTTT
TRBV3-1/TRBV3-2,TRBJ2-1,-,-,CASSQGNTVMQFF,TGTGCCAGCAGCCAAGGAAACACGGTCATGCAGTTCTTC
TRBV19,TRBJ2-2,TRBD1,-,CASSIGGQTTGELFF,TGTGCCAGTAGTATAGGGGGACAGACGACCGGGGAGCTGTTTTTT
TRBV7-2,TRBJ2-3,-,-,CASSLGFGLGGADTQYF,TGTGCCAGCAGCTTAGGGTTTGGCCTCGGTGGGGCAGATACGCAGTATTTT
TRBV10-3,TRBJ2-7,-,-,CAISESRFYEQYF,TGTGCCATCAGTGAGTCCCGGTTCTACGAGCAGTACTTC
TRBV5-1,TRBJ2-7,-,-,CASSLVLGVASYEQYF,TGCGCCAGCAGCTTGGTCCTCGGTGTGGCGTCCTACGAGCAGTACTTC
TRBV5-4,TRBJ2-2,TRBD2,-,CASSSLAGDYTGELFF,TGTGCCAGCAGCTCACTAGCGGGAGATTACACCGGGGAGCTGTTTTTT
TRBV5-5,TRBJ1-1,-,-,CASSLVGMNTEAFF,TGTGCCAGCAGCTTGGTCGGCATGAACACTGAAGCTTTCTTT
TRBV5-6,TRBJ2-1,-,-,CASSRQQGLSYNEQFF,TGTGCCAGCAGCAGACAGCAGGGGCTATCCTACAATGAGCAGTTCTTC
TRBV15,TRBJ2-3,TRBD2,-,CATSRPRLAGGRGTDTQYF,TGTGCCACCAGCAGACCCCGACTAGCGGGAGGACGGGGCACAGATACGCAGTATTTT
TRBV29-1,TRBJ2-1,-,-,CSVDTGPREQFF,TGCAGCGTTGATACAGGGCCCCGTGAGCAGTTCTTC
TRBV7-3,TRBJ2-3,TRBD1,-,CASSRDRTSTDTQYF,TGTGCCAGCAGTCGGGACAGAACTAGCACAGATACGCAGTATTTT